These 20 T cell receptor beta chains were all obtained from the same sample, sequenced in a study of blood T cell repertoires in COVID-19. Data came from immunoSEQ multiplex PCR; TCRdb stores just in-frame clones and leaves some out. The sample records some 70,000 clones, roughly nine tenths being singletons. Sequencing was performed on peripheral blood. Receptors originate from a human donor in a cohort sampled during active COVID-19.

The chain combines TRBV3-1 (or the pseudogene TRBV3-2) with TRBJ2-1; 8 positions match TRBD2. Germline CDR1 LGHDT, CDR2 YNNKEL (reference sequence). The CDR3 totals 14 residues. V shed 6 bases and J 5 bases; nucleotides not matched to a gene: 6. The CDR3 reads CASSSGADNNEQFF. CDR3 coding DNA: TGTGCCAGCAGTAGCGGGGCCGATAACAATGAGCAGTTCTTC.

The CDR3 reads CASSLYAGVETQYF. The CDR3 DNA sequence: TGTGCCAGCAGCTTGTATGCGGGCGTAGAGACCCAGTACTTC. V usage is TRBV5-4 and J usage is TRBJ2-5; weak D call: TRBD2 (5 bases). Trimming took 1 base from V and 4 from J, leaving 11 bases between them. The CDR3 extends over 14 amino acids. Germline CDR1 is SGHNT and CDR2 is YYREEE (reference sequence). The full variable domain, completed using reference TRBV5-4 and TRBJ2-5, is ETGVTQSPTHLIKTRGQQVTLRCSSQSGHNTVSWYQQALGQGPQFIFQYYREEENGRGNFPPRFSGLQFPNYSSELNVNALELDDSALYLCASSLYAGVETQYFGPGTRLLVL.

V gene TRBV5-1 combines with J gene TRBJ2-2; no firm D call. Trimming removed 1 base at V and 3 bases at J, with 4 bases between. The CDR3 extends over 13 amino acids. Looked up from germline, CDR1 is SGHRS and CDR2 is YFSETQ. Written as DNA, the CDR3 is TGCGCCAGCAGCTTGCAGGACACCGGGGAGCTGTTTTTT. This gives the protein CASSLQDTGELFF. Supplemented by reference TRBV5-1 and TRBJ2-2, the full variable domain reads KAGVTQTPRYLIKTRGQQVTLSCSPISGHRSVSWYQQTPGQGLQFLFEYFSETQRNKGNFPGRFSGRQFSNSRSEMNVSTLELGDSALYLCASSLQDTGELFFGEGSRLTVL.

The chain combines TRBV4-2 with TRBJ2-7; the match to TRBD2 covers 8 bases. Germline loops: CDR1 LGHNA, CDR2 YNFKEQ. V was clipped by 0 bases and J by 3 bases; unmatched bases: 4. CDR3 size: 15 residues. The CDR3 DNA reads as TGTGCCAGCAGCCAAGAAGGAACTAGCGGCTACGAGCAGTACTTC. It specifies CASSQEGTSGYEQYF.

This chain links TRBV5-4 with TRBJ2-7; a weak D match, TRBD2 (5 bases). The CDR3 is made up of 14 amino acids. V was clipped by 1 base and J by 0 bases, with 8 bases between them. Germline-derived CDR1 and CDR2 are SGHNT and YYREEE (reference sequence). In DNA form, the CDR3 reads TGTGCCAGCAGCTTGCCTAGCAGCTCCTACGAGCAGTACTTC. It is translated as CASSLPSSSYEQYF.

The V and J genes are TRBV6-5 and TRBJ1-1, with a weak D call TRBD1 (6 bases). Trimming left V 5 bases short and J 0 bases short, with 10 bases between. There are 14 residues in the CDR3. Germline lookup yields CDR1 MNHEY and CDR2 SVGAGI. The CDR3, as DNA: TGTGCCAGCAGTATGGGACACCTGAACACTGAAGCTTTCTTT. Its protein is CASSMGHLNTEAFF.

The chain links TRBV7-8 to TRBJ1-4; D is ambiguous. Germline V gene lookup returns CDR1 SGHVS and CDR2 FQNEAQ. Deletions cut 1 base from V and 0 bases from J, with 12 bases between. This CDR3 has 17 amino acids. The CDR3 loop is CASSLVASYATNEKLFF. Here the CDR3 DNA reads TGTGCCAGCAGCTTAGTTGCCAGTTACGCAACTAATGAAAAACTGTTTTTT.

This clone was detected only once. V is TRBV29-1 and J is TRBJ2-1, with TRBD2 identical over 9 bases. V trimming: 7 bases; J trimming: 7 bases; junction bases outside the gene matches: 8. The CDR3 runs 13 residues. The germline V gene encodes CDR1 SQVTM and CDR2 ANQGSEA. As DNA, the CDR3 is TGCAGCGGGGGGGGACTAGCTAAGAATGAGCAGTTCTTC. Its protein product is CSGGGLAKNEQFF.

The chain has TRBV5-4 and TRBJ2-1, with no clear D. The V end lost 2 bases, the J end lost 5 bases, and 11 bases lay between the germline ends. The CDR3 loop spans 14 amino acids. Per the germline V gene, CDR1 is SGHNT and CDR2 is YYREEE (reference sequence). The CDR3 DNA reads as TGTGCCAGCAGCTTTTCCAGGTCAGACAATGAGCAGTTCTTC. This translates into CASSFSRSDNEQFF.

The rearrangement uses TRBV11-3 and TRBJ2-3; D gene unclear. This CDR3 has 14 amino acids. Germline CDR1 and CDR2: SGHNT and YENEEA. V lost 1 base, J lost 2 bases, and 7 bases lay in between. The CDR3 loop is CASSLGEITDTQYF. The CDR3, as DNA: TGTGCCAGCAGCTTAGGAGAGATCACAGATACGCAGTATTTT. Together with reference TRBV11-3 and TRBJ2-3, the CDR3 gives the full variable domain: EAGVVQSPRYKIIEKKQPVAFWCNPISGHNTLYWYLQNLGQGPELLIRYENEEAVDDSQLPKDRFSAERLKGVDSTLKIQPAELGDSAVYLCASSLGEITDTQYFGPGTRLTVL.

This chain links TRBV6-2 or TRBV6-3 with TRBJ1-4; D is perhaps TRBD1 (5 bases). V lost 4 bases, J lost 0 bases, and 9 bases lay in between. The CDR3 is 15 residues long. Germline CDR1 and CDR2: MNHEY and SVGEGT. The CDR3 here is CASSFGGSTNEKLFF. As DNA, the CDR3 is TGTGCCAGCAGTTTCGGGGGATCAACTAATGAAAAACTGTTTTTT.

The rearrangement uses TRBV5-1 and TRBJ2-7, with 7 positions matching TRBD2. Germline V lookup: CDR1 SGHRS, CDR2 YFSETQ. This CDR3 comprises 15 residues. Trimming removed 0 bases from V and 2 bases from J; junction bases left unmatched: 5. The DNA for the CDR3 is TGCGCCAGCAGCTTGGGCGGGGGAGGGGCCTACGAGCAGTACTTC. Translated, it gives CASSLGGGGAYEQYF.

The genes are TRBV9 and TRBJ2-2; 8 positions match TRBD2. This CDR3 has 17 residues. Trimming removed 6 bases from V and 1 base from J; junction bases left unmatched: 11. Per germline, CDR1 SGDLS and CDR2 YYNGEE. The CDR3 DNA is TGTGCCAGCACCCCCTCCGGACTAGCAGAGAACACCGGGGAGCTGTTTTTT. This translates into CASTPSGLAENTGELFF.

This clone was picked up a small number of times. CDR3 protein: CASSSTGNGYTF. The DNA of the CDR3 is TGTGCCAGCAGTTCCACAGGGAATGGCTACACCTTC. This sequence joins TRBV6-5 and TRBJ1-2; possibly TRBD1 for D (6 bases). Per the germline V gene, CDR1 is MNHEY and CDR2 is SVGAGI. The CDR3 totals 12 residues. V was pared by 4 bases and J by 6 bases, with 9 bases between.

This chain joins TRBV24-1 and TRBJ2-1; no reliable D call. Trimming removed 5 bases at V and 0 bases at J, with 4 bases between. Germline assignment: CDR1 KGHDR and CDR2 SFDVKD. The CDR3 sequence is 13 residues long. CDR3 amino acids: CATSADSYNEQFF. CDR3 sequence (DNA): TGTGCCACCAGTGCAGACTCCTACAATGAGCAGTTCTTC.

The V call is TRBV5-1, the J call TRBJ1-6; 7 bases match TRBD1. The CDR3 contains 18 residues. V was pared by 0 bases and J by 0 bases, with 6 bases of the junction left unmatched. The germline CDR1 and CDR2 sequences are SGHRS and YFSETQ. CDR3 nucleotides: TGCGCCAGCAGCTTGGGGACAGGCAGGAGCTCCTATAATTCACCCCTCCACTTT. It specifies CASSLGTGRSSYNSPLHF.

The genes are TRBV5-1 and TRBJ2-3; 9 nucleotides match TRBD1. J gave up 14 bases and V 2 bases, and 9 bases lay outside the gene matches. The CDR3 extends over 13 amino acids. Germline lookup yields CDR1 SGHRS and CDR2 YFSETQ. CDR3 DNA sequence: TGCGCCAGCAGCTTAGTTGCGGGACAGGGTGGGTATTTT. Its protein is CASSLVAGQGGYF. Variable domain in full (rest from reference TRBV5-1 and TRBJ2-3): KAGVTQTPRYLIKTRGQQVTLSCSPISGHRSVSWYQQTPGQGLQFLFEYFSETQRNKGNFPGRFSGRQFSNSRSEMNVSTLELGDSALYLCASSLVAGQGGYFGPGTRLTVL.

J is TRBJ2-3 and V is TRBV9; no clear D. CDR1 and CDR2 from the germline V gene are SGDLS and YYNGEE. CDR3 length: 13 amino acids. Trimming took 3 bases from V and 4 from J, leaving 9 bases between them. The DNA for the CDR3 is TGTGCCAGCAGCGCCGAGGTGCCAGATACGCAGTATTTT. Its translation: CASSAEVPDTQYF.

This sequence joins TRBV7-3 and TRBJ1-3; TRBD1 matches 7 bases. Trimming cost V 0 bases and J 3 bases; bases outside gene matches: 2. The germline V gene encodes CDR1 SGHTA and CDR2 FQGTGA. The CDR3 is 15 amino acids. As DNA, the CDR3 is TGTGCCAGCAGCTTAACAGGGGGCGATGGAAACACCATATATTTT. The encoded protein is CASSLTGGDGNTIYF.

CDR3 sequence reads: CASSIGLADPSTDTQYF. CDR3 in DNA: TGTGCCAGTAGTATTGGACTAGCAGATCCTAGCACAGATACGCAGTATTTT. The chain recombines TRBV19 with TRBJ2-3; the match to TRBD2 covers 8 bases. With V trimmed by 3 bases and J by 0 bases, 8 bases remained unmatched. Germline assignment: CDR1 LNHDA and CDR2 SQIVND (reference sequence). The CDR3 runs to 17 residues.